The 14 T cell receptor beta chains listed next were all sequenced from one sample in a study of T cells in Graves' hyperthyroidism and ophthalmopathy. RNA transcripts gave rise to amplified TCR beta CDR3 regions. The HTBI primer set was used in a first-round RT-PCR of the TCR CDR3. TCRdb reprocessed the multiplex PCR reads with MiXCR, giving one entry per CDR3 protein. Seen here are 550,000 to 700,000 distinct CDR3 sequences, about 15% observed once, and the top ten hold around 4.1%. Sequenced input: blood. The receptors shown here come from a woman aged 40 to 49 with Graves' ophthalmopathy.

This clonotype showed up many times. The V and J genes are TRBV11-2 and TRBJ2-5, with a weak D call TRBD1 (6 bases). V gave up 3 bases and J gave up 5 bases, with 7 bases separating them. Germline V gives CDR1 SGHAT, CDR2 FQNNGV. The CDR3 contains 12 residues. CDR3 DNA: TGTGCCAGCAGCTTGGGGGCGGAGACCCAGTACTTC. It encodes CASSLGAETQYF. Full variable domain (rest looked up from reference TRBV11-2 and TRBJ2-5): EAGVAQSPRYKIIEKRQSVAFWCNPISGHATLYWYQQILGQGPKLLIQFQNNGVVDDSQLPKDRFSAERLKGVDSTLKIQPAKLEDSAVYLCASSLGAETQYFGPGTRLLVL.

This clonotype appeared many times. The chain couples TRBV4-1 to TRBJ2-5; D unresolved. CDR3 size: 14 residues. Germline V gene data show CDR1 as MGHRA and CDR2 as YSYEKL. The ends were cut back, 5 bases at V and 0 bases at J, with 10 bases in the middle. CDR3 bases: TGCGCCAGCAGCTCCCATAGGTACCAAGAGACCCAGTACTTC. This encodes CASSSHRYQETQYF.

The chain uses TRBV4-2 and TRBJ1-2; no clear D gene. The V gene's germline CDR1 is LGHNA and CDR2 YNFKEQ. The V gene lost 4 bases and the J gene lost 6 bases, with 12 bases spanning the gap. The CDR3 loop spans 13 amino acids. CDR3 residues: CASSLRSEDGYTF. The DNA for the CDR3 is TGTGCCAGCAGCCTCAGATCGGAGGATGGCTACACCTTC.

This clonotype was counted a few times. The rearrangement links TRBV7-8 to TRBJ2-1; weak D call: TRBD2 (5 bases). Trimming pared 4 bases from V and 3 bases from J, leaving 16 bases between. The germline V gene has CDR1 SGHVS and CDR2 FQNEAQ. The CDR3 is 16 amino acids. In nucleotides, the CDR3 is TGTGCCAGCAGCTCCCGAAGTTCGGGATTCTACAATGAGCAGTTCTTC. Its translation is CASSSRSSGFYNEQFF.

This clonotype was counted many times. The CDR3 protein is CASTRGTGDGYTF. The DNA for the CDR3 is TGTGCCAGCACCAGAGGGACAGGGGATGGCTACACCTTC. V usage is TRBV6-5 and J usage is TRBJ1-2; 10 bases match TRBD1. The junction had 5 bases not matched to a gene; V was cut back by 7 bases and J by 6 bases. The germline V gene has CDR1 MNHEY and CDR2 SVGAGI. The CDR3 contains 13 residues.

This clonotype was seen once. This chain links TRBV15 with TRBJ2-5; no clear D gene. Trimming took 0 bases from V and 5 from J, leaving 7 bases between them. This CDR3 region has 13 residues. Germline V gene sequence: CDR1 LNHNV, CDR2 YYDKDF (reference sequence). The CDR3 is CATSRDMGETQYF. The CDR3 DNA reads TGTGCCACCAGCAGAGATATGGGGGAGACCCAGTACTTC.

This chain joins TRBV5-6 and TRBJ2-2, with D tentatively TRBD2 (5 bases). CDR1 is SGHDT, CDR2 YYEEEE, per germline. The CDR3 length is 17 residues. The germline V and J ends were trimmed by 2 bases and 0 bases, with 14 bases remaining between them. As DNA, the CDR3 is TGTGCCAGCAGCTTTTCGGGATCGTACCCGAACACCGGGGAGCTGTTTTTT. This translates into CASSFSGSYPNTGELFF.

This clonotype was detected many times. This chain uses TRBV6-5 with TRBJ2-7; TRBD2 matches 8 bases. The CDR3 extends over 14 amino acids. V trimming: 5 bases; J trimming: 4 bases; junction bases outside the gene matches: 7. Germline loops: CDR1 MNHEY, CDR2 SVGAGI. The CDR3 loop reads CASSLPGLEYEQYF. The CDR3 DNA reads TGTGCCAGCAGTCTCCCGGGACTAGAGTACGAGCAGTACTTC.

This clonotype was seen many times. The chain recombines TRBV12-3 or TRBV12-4 with TRBJ2-5; 9 nucleotides agree with TRBD2. The CDR3 runs to 14 residues. V lost 7 bases to trimming and J lost 5 bases; unmatched junction nucleotides: 8. CDR3 protein: CASTNSGGPETQYF. CDR3 coding DNA: TGTGCCAGCACTAATAGCGGGGGTCCTGAGACCCAGTACTTC.

This clonotype was picked up many times. The chain joins TRBV5-1 to TRBJ2-7; the match to TRBD1 covers 9 bases. Trimming took 0 bases from V and 3 from J; bases not matched to a gene: 7. The CDR3 totals 16 residues. Germline-derived CDR1 and CDR2 are SGHRS and YFSETQ. DNA for the CDR3: TGCGCCAGCAGCTTGGTAGCGACAGGGGGTGACTACGAGCAGTACTTC. As protein: CASSLVATGGDYEQYF.

The rearrangement joins TRBV27 to TRBJ2-7; perhaps TRBD1 as D (7 bases). The CDR3 has 16 amino acids. Germline CDR1 and CDR2: MNHEY and SMNVEV (reference sequence). Deletions cut 4 bases from V and 5 bases from J, with 21 bases between. CDR3 coding DNA: TGTGCCAGCAGTTCCCTCGCCCAGGGGGACTTCCACGAGCAGTACTTC. Translating it yields CASSSLAQGDFHEQYF.

This clonotype was observed at least ten times. This chain's CDR3 is CASSSGDVYEQYF. The CDR3 DNA reads as TGTGCCAGCAGCTCGGGGGACGTATACGAGCAGTACTTC. This chain uses TRBV11-2 with TRBJ2-7, with D possibly being TRBD2 (6 bases). This CDR3 has 13 amino acids. From germline, CDR1 is SGHAT and CDR2 FQNNGV. V was trimmed by 4 bases and J by 4 bases, leaving 11 bases between them.

This clonotype has only a few counts. V is TRBV5-1 and J is TRBJ2-5, with 7 bases matching TRBD2. With V trimmed by 9 bases and J by 5 bases, 13 bases remained unmatched. Germline V CDR1 and CDR2: SGHRS, YFSETQ. The CDR3 covers 14 residues. DNA of the CDR3: TGCGCCACCCAACGCGGGAGTAATGGGGAGACCCAGTACTTC. Translation gives CATQRGSNGETQYF.

This clonotype was observed many times. The chain employs TRBV24-1 and TRBJ2-2, with D maybe TRBD2 (6 bases). CDR1 and CDR2 (germline): KGHDR, SFDVKD. V was clipped by 3 bases and J by 7 bases, with 8 bases between them. The CDR3 contains 13 residues. For the CDR3, the DNA is TGTGCCACCAGTGATGCGGGACTCGGGGAGCTGTTTTTT. Translated: CATSDAGLGELFF.